This T cell receptor (beta chain) came from a study of T-cell reconstitution after alpha-beta-depleted transplantation in children. Study-wide results and limits: T-cell counts and diversity were attributed mostly to newly produced T cells one year after transplant.

Germline lookup yields CDR1 DFQATT and CDR2 SNEGSKA (reference sequence). Trimming at V came to 5 bases and at J to 6 bases, leaving 10 bases not matched to a gene. The CDR3 extends over 14 amino acids. The TCRbeta library was prepared with unique molecular identifiers. Each CDR3 protein is one row after TCRdb ran MiXCR on the PCR reads. The repertoire has around 700,000 distinct CDR3 sequences, 13% of them found once; the top ten carry 0.65% to 0.9%. There are many counts of this clonotype. Its antigen remains unknown. The sample here was PBMCs, taken before TCRalphabeta/CD19-depleted stem cell transplant. The chain carries TRBV20-1 and TRBJ2-7; the match to TRBD2 covers 10 bases. This TCR derives from a girl aged 2 to 9 with congenital amegakaryocytic thrombocytopenia, due to receive a stem cell transplant. The CDR3 bases are TGCAGTGCTTATCAGGGGACTAGCGTAACCGAGCAGTACTTC. Amino acids: CSAYQGTSVTEQYF.